This entry lists 10 T cell receptor beta chains sequenced from one sample in a study of blood T cell repertoires in COVID-19. Some clones are missing from TCRdb's copy, which holds only in-frame ones; the method was immunoSEQ multiplex PCR. The sample has 250,000 to 350,000 clones; approximately 88% are singletons. The specimen was peripheral blood. The receptors were gathered from a human donor with COVID-19, enrolled during active disease. The donor label of this sample is uncertain.

The rearrangement uses TRBV14 and TRBJ2-2; D perhaps matches TRBD2 (5 bases). Germline CDR1 reads SGHDN; CDR2 reads FVKESK. The CDR3 sequence is 18 residues long. The V gene lost 1 base and the J gene lost 1 base, with 16 bases spanning the gap. The CDR3 protein is CASSQVLSVARNTGELFF. In DNA, the CDR3 is TGTGCCAGCAGCCAAGTTCTCTCAGTAGCGAGGAACACCGGGGAGCTGTTTTTT. Based on the CDR3 plus reference TRBV14 and TRBJ2-2, the full variable domain is EAGVTQFPSHSVIEKGQTVTLRCDPISGHDNLYWYRRVMGKEIKFLLHFVKESKQDESGMPNNRFLAERTGGTYSTLKVQPAELEDSGVYFCASSQVLSVARNTGELFFGEGSRLTVL.

The chain joins TRBV19 to TRBJ1-5; 10 bases fit TRBD1. This CDR3 is built from 15 residues. The junction had 5 bases not matched to a gene; V was cut back by 4 bases and J by 5 bases. CDR1 and CDR2 from the germline V gene are LNHDA and SQIVND (reference sequence). This CDR3 reads CASSTRQGAYQPQHF. CDR3 sequence (DNA): TGTGCCAGTAGTACCAGACAGGGGGCCTATCAGCCCCAGCATTTT.

This chain links TRBV19 with TRBJ2-5; D is unresolved. The ends were cut back, 2 bases at V and 1 base at J, with 5 bases in the middle. The CDR3 is 13 residues long. Germline V lookup: CDR1 LNHDA, CDR2 SQIVND (reference sequence). CDR3 bases: TGTGCCAGTAGTATACCCGGCCAAGAGACCCAGTACTTC. Protein product: CASSIPGQETQYF. The full variable domain, completed using reference TRBV19 and TRBJ2-5, is DGGITQSPKYLFRKEGQNVTLSCEQNLNHDAMYWYRQDPGQGLRLIYYSQIVNDFQKGDIAEGYSVSREKKESFPLTVTSAQKNPTAFYLCASSIPGQETQYFGPGTRLLVL.

The V gene is TRBV7-2, the J gene TRBJ2-3, with TRBD2 as a possible D gene (5 bases). CDR1 SGHTA and CDR2 FQGNSA come from the germline V gene. This CDR3 contains 15 residues. The V gene lost 4 bases and the J gene lost 3 bases, with 14 bases spanning the gap. CDR3 amino acids: CASSSPRRGTDTQYF. In DNA form, the CDR3 reads TGTGCCAGCAGCTCACCTCGGCGAGGGACAGATACGCAGTATTTT.

The chain combines TRBV24-1 with TRBJ1-2; D is possibly TRBD1 (5 bases). Germline CDR1 is KGHDR and CDR2 is SFDVKD. Between the trimmed V and J ends, which lost 4 bases and 1 base, there was a span of 9 bases. The CDR3 has 14 amino acids. CDR3 in amino acids: CATSEGGYNYGYTF. The CDR3 nucleotides are TGTGCCACCAGTGAGGGGGGATATAACTATGGCTACACCTTC.

The chain has TRBV30 and TRBJ1-1; D may be TRBD1 (5 bases). The CDR3 is 13 amino acids. V was cut by 0 bases and J by 2 bases, with 7 bases left in between. CDR1 is GTSNPN and CDR2 is SVGIG in the germline V gene (reference sequence). CDR3 amino acids: CAWSVDRNTEAFF. The CDR3 nucleotides are TGTGCCTGGAGTGTAGACAGAAACACTGAAGCTTTCTTT.

This chain links TRBV20-1 with TRBJ2-1; 7 bases match TRBD1. CDR1 and CDR2 from the germline V gene are DFQATT and SNEGSKA (reference sequence). The CDR3 totals 14 residues. V lost 3 bases and J lost 3; bases outside the gene matches: 5. The CDR3 nucleotides are TGCAGTGCTAGTTCTCCAGGGGGCTACAATGAGCAGTTCTTC. Translated: CSASSPGGYNEQFF.

There are many counts of this clone. The chain carries TRBV27 and TRBJ2-3, with 9 nucleotides matching TRBD1. V dropped 8 bases and J dropped 0; count of bases not matched to a gene: 12. The CDR3 has 17 amino acids. The germline gives CDR1 MNHEY, CDR2 SMNVEV (reference sequence). The CDR3 DNA follows: TGTGCCAGCGCGACAGGGGGGATTATGGGGAGCACAGATACGCAGTATTTT. It specifies CASATGGIMGSTDTQYF.

This clone was seen a handful of times. V is TRBV10-3 and J is TRBJ2-7; D is undetermined. Germline V gene sequence: CDR1 ENHRY, CDR2 SYGVKD. The CDR3 is 15 residues long. V lost 1 base to trimming and J lost 0 bases, with 10 bases between them. The CDR3 bases are TGTGCCATCAGTGAGTTCGACTCCTACTCCTACGAGCAGTACTTC. It encodes CAISEFDSYSYEQYF.

The chain uses TRBV13 and TRBJ2-3; 7 bases align to TRBD1. V was pared by 5 bases and J by 1 base, with 12 bases of the junction left unmatched. Looked up from germline, CDR1 is PRHDT and CDR2 is FYEKMQ (reference sequence). The CDR3 loop spans 17 amino acids. The CDR3 loop is CASSPQGPGGGTDTQYF. The CDR3 DNA follows: TGTGCCAGCAGCCCCCAAGGGCCAGGGGGAGGCACAGATACGCAGTATTTT.